This TCR beta chain was recorded in a study of spatial heterogeneity in lung cancer. Across the study: PBMC samples from follow-up, when available, were sequenced at a median of roughly two years post-resection.

As to time point: blood at routine non-recurrence follow-up after resection. The authors sequenced whole RNA from tumor, nontumor lung or frozen PBMC without sorting. Germline values: CDR1 MNHEY, CDR2 SVGEGT. This CDR3 spans 13 amino acids. V shed 10 bases and J shed 4 bases, with 16 bases lying between them. TCRdb re-analysed the 5' RACE reads in MiXCR, keeping a single row per CDR3 protein. The sample consists of approximately 50,000 distinct CDR3 sequences, under 8% of them appearing once. The rearrangement links TRBV6-2 or TRBV6-3 to TRBJ2-5, with D perhaps matching TRBD2 (7 bases). The sample was PBMCs, taken at follow-up. This clonotype originated in a female donor with early-stage non-small cell lung cancer. The CDR3 DNA reads TGTGCCACGCAAGGGGGGGGGCGAGAGACCCAGTACTTC. It specifies CATQGGGRETQYF.